A single sample gave rise to the 20 T cell receptor beta chains below, sequenced in a study of tumor-infiltrating lymphocytes in primary liver carcinoma. Germline DNA was also extracted, and blood RNA was taken from unsorted whole blood. Researchers generated TCR beta cDNA from around 510 ng of total RNA, relying on a constant-region primer. Nested multiplex PCR, run for three rounds with slightly modified ARM-PCR, yielded TCR beta libraries. Investigators reported that the first two PCR rounds, at about 9 cycles each, used TRBV1-TRBV30 forward primers with a C-beta reverse primer. TCRdb recomputed calls from the multiplex PCR reads with MiXCR, one row per CDR3 protein. The profile shows approximately 330,000 distinct CDR3 sequences, about two thirds of them singletons. Sample: peripheral blood. The receptors originated from a man aged 35-49 years with primary liver carcinoma and hepatitis B virus infection.

About this clonotype: Since no conserved phenylalanine or tryptophan closes the CDR3, a read error is the likely cause. V is TRBV11-2 and J is TRBJ2-3, with TRBD2 matching over 7 bases. This CDR3 is built from 18 residues. J was trimmed by 6 bases and V by 5 bases; bases with no gene match: 20. The germline gives CDR1 SGHAT, CDR2 FQNNGV. CDR3 DNA: TGTGCCAGCAGCCGGGGACTAACGGGAGGTCATACTAGGGATACGCAGTATTTG. It specifies CASSRGLTGGHTRDTQYL.

Of note for this clonotype: With a much larger clone just one base away, this may be a read error. The CDR3, as DNA: TGTGCCACTCGAAGACAGTGCACAGATACGCAGTATTTT. Encoded protein: CATRRQCTDTQYF. The chain joins TRBV6-6 to TRBJ2-3, with D tentatively TRBD1 (5 bases). Trimming shortened V by 10 bases and J by 1 base, and 12 bases separated the two germline ends. Germline V CDR1 and CDR2: MNHNY, SVGAGI (reference sequence). The CDR3 is 13 residues long.

This clonotype appeared many times. The V call is TRBV4-3, the J call TRBJ1-1, with D possibly matching TRBD1 (5 bases). Trimming removed 1 base from V and 4 bases from J, with 10 bases in between. The length of the CDR3 is 14 residues. Per the germline V gene, CDR1 is LGHNA and CDR2 is YSLEER. For the CDR3, the DNA is TGCGCCAGCAGCCAAGGGATCGGGGCCACTGAAGCTTTCTTT. Protein sequence: CASSQGIGATEAFF.

A remark on this clonotype: One end of the junction varies from germline; a read error may be responsible. V and J are TRBV6-5 and TRBJ2-7; TRBD1 might be the D (6 bases). The CDR3 is 15 residues long. Germline V gene sequence: CDR1 MNHEY, CDR2 SVGAGI. This CDR3 is CASSLTRGTSYKQYF. The CDR3 coding sequence is TGTGCCAGCAGCCTTACTAGAGGGACAAGCTACAAGCAGTACTTC.

With regard to this clonotype: A much bigger clone sits one base away, suggesting this may be a read error. The chain's CDR3 is CASSYSLTNGSDDTQYF. The DNA of the CDR3 is TGTGCCAGCAGTTACTCTCTTACTAACGGGAGTGACGATACGCAGTACTTC. V is TRBV6-2 or TRBV6-3 and J is TRBJ2-7, with D possibly being TRBD2 (6 bases). Germline lookup yields CDR1 MNHEY and CDR2 SVGEGT. V lost 0 bases and J lost 9, with 24 bases in between. The CDR3 has 17 residues.

This clonotype was seen at least ten times. The V and J genes are TRBV6-5 and TRBJ2-7; D not resolved. Germline values: CDR1 MNHEY, CDR2 SVGAGI. Trimming pared 6 bases from V and 5 bases from J, leaving 8 bases between. This CDR3 is 11 amino acids long. CDR3 region: CASRQRNEQYF. In DNA, the CDR3 is TGTGCCAGCAGGCAGCGTAACGAGCAGTACTTC.

The rearrangement joins TRBV10-3 to TRBJ2-2; D tentatively reads TRBD1 or TRBD2 (5 bases each). Germline V CDR1 and CDR2: ENHRY, SYGVKD. CDR3 size: 14 residues. V was pared by 2 bases and J by 6 bases, with 10 bases between. As DNA, the CDR3 is TGTGCCATCAGTGAGATGGGACGGGCCGGGGAGCTGTTTTTT. The encoded protein is CAISEMGRAGELFF.

This clonotype was seen many times. This chain uses TRBV10-3 with TRBJ2-7; no definite D call. V lost 3 bases to trimming and J lost 2 bases, with 11 bases between them. This CDR3 spans 14 amino acids. CDR1 and CDR2 (germline): ENHRY, SYGVKD. The CDR3 nucleotides read TGTGCCATCAGTGACAACACCAGAACCTACGAGCAGTACTTC. Translation: CAISDNTRTYEQYF.

Comment on this clonotype: The CDR3 carries no conserved terminal phenylalanine or tryptophan, so it likely arises from a read error. It is unclear where the CDR3 begins or ends on the DNA, so no DNA is shown, and the CDR3 is as TCRdb lists it. The chain joins TRBV11-3 to TRBJ2-6; no check of the table's D call, TRBD1, against the DNA was made. From germline, CDR1 is SGHNT and CDR2 YENEEA. Ends included, the CDR3 has 16 residues. This chain's CDR3 is CASSSTAQSGANVLIL.

This clonotype was detected a few times. The V call is TRBV6-5, the J call TRBJ2-3, with D tentatively TRBD1 or TRBD2 (5 bases each). CDR3 length equals 17 residues. Germline V gene lookup returns CDR1 MNHEY and CDR2 SVGAGI. Trimming cost V 0 bases and J 2 bases, with 15 bases left between them. CDR3 region: CASSYSGRIPPTDTQYF. CDR3 in DNA: TGTGCCAGCAGTTACTCGGGACGGATTCCCCCCACAGATACGCAGTATTTT.

On this clonotype itself: This may come from a read error, since a much larger clone is one base off. V and J are TRBV6-5 and TRBJ1-2; D unresolved. Germline V CDR1 and CDR2: MNHEY, SVGAGI. The CDR3 sequence is 14 residues long. The CDR3 sequence: CVSSYSGSSYGYTF. Written as DNA, the CDR3 is TGTGTCAGCAGTTACTCTGGTAGTAGCTATGGCTACACCTTC.

Turning to this clonotype: The junction departs from germline at one end; a sequencing error may be responsible. V is TRBV11-2 and J is TRBJ2-7, with D possibly TRBD1 on 6 matching bases. CDR3 length equals 14 residues. Germline values: CDR1 SGHAT, CDR2 FQNNGV. The CDR3 reads CVSNSRTVGYEQYF. CDR3 nucleotide sequence: TGTGTCAGCAACTCTCGGACAGTGGGCTACGAGCAGTACTTC.

With respect to this clonotype: At one of its ends the junction is not consistent with the germline gene, which may arise from a read error. The V call is TRBV6-6, the J call TRBJ2-1; D assignment may be TRBD1 or TRBD2 (5 bases each). This CDR3 comprises 17 residues. The germline gives CDR1 MNHNY, CDR2 SVGAGI (reference sequence). The CDR3 is CANSAPLGTLVSNEQFF. CDR3 coding DNA: TGTGCCAACAGTGCCCCGTTGGGGACGTTAGTATCCAATGAGCAGTTCTTC.

The V gene is TRBV11-2, the J gene TRBJ2-3; possible D gene TRBD2, 7 bases. This CDR3 contains 15 residues. Germline CDR1 and CDR2: SGHAT and FQNNGV. Between the trimmed V and J ends, which lost 1 base and 8 bases, there was a span of 16 bases. CDR3 nucleotide sequence: TGTGCCAGCAGCTTAGTTGGGGGGGGCACAAGTACGCAGTATTTT. Translating it yields CASSLVGGGTSTQYF.

This clonotype has at least ten counts. This sequence joins TRBV4-3 and TRBJ2-1; no reliable D call. Germline lookup yields CDR1 LGHNA and CDR2 YSLEER. V gave up 0 bases and J gave up 6 bases, with 12 bases separating them. The CDR3 spans 15 residues. DNA for the CDR3: TGCGCCAGCAGCCAAGAAACCAGAAAAGGCAATGAGCAGTTCTTC. Its translation is CASSQETRKGNEQFF.

With regard to this clonotype: This clone may be a read error of a much larger clone one base away. V usage is TRBV29-1 and J usage is TRBJ2-3, with 7 positions matching TRBD1. Germline values: CDR1 SQVTM, CDR2 ANQGSEA. CDR3 length equals 13 residues. V was clipped by 6 bases and J by 3 bases; unmatched bases: 6. The CDR3 DNA is TGCAGCGTAGGGACAGAGGGGACAGATACGCAGTATTTT. Translating it yields CSVGTEGTDTQYF.

Comments on this clonotype: A junction boundary mismatches the germline segment, possibly from a read error. The chain links TRBV11-1 to TRBJ2-1, with 9 bases lining up with TRBD2. The CDR3 sequence is 15 residues long. Germline V CDR1 and CDR2: SGHAT, FQDESV (reference sequence). The CDR3 spells CACSQLAGPYNEQFF. The CDR3, as DNA: TGTGCCTGCAGCCAACTAGCGGGCCCCTACAATGAGCAATTCTTC.

A note on this clonotype: One end of the junction varies from germline; a read error may be responsible. This sequence joins TRBV11-2 and TRBJ2-3, with D unresolved. CDR1 is SGHAT and CDR2 is FQNNGV in the germline V gene. The CDR3 runs to 15 residues. CDR3 nucleotides: TGTGCTAGCAGCCCGGCGGACGGGTACACAGATACGCAGTATTTT. It is translated as CASSPADGYTDTQYF.

The chain carries TRBV11-2 and TRBJ2-1, with TRBD2 identical over 10 bases. Per germline, CDR1 SGHAT and CDR2 FQNNGV. After removal of 5 bases from V and 8 bases from J, the junction contained 9 bases not matched to a gene. The CDR3 runs 15 residues. The CDR3 DNA follows: TGTGCCAGCAGCCCTAGATATGGGACTAGCGATGAGCAGTTCTTC. Translating it yields CASSPRYGTSDEQFF.

Comment on this clonotype: A junction boundary mismatches the germline segment, possibly from a read error. The gene calls are TRBV6-5 and TRBJ2-7, with 10 nucleotides matching TRBD1. The germline V gene encodes CDR1 MNHEY and CDR2 SVGAGI. The CDR3 covers 15 residues. The CDR3 DNA reads TGTGCCACCAGTGGCAGGACAGGGGGTGGGTACGAGCAGTACTTC. This gives the protein CATSGRTGGGYEQYF.